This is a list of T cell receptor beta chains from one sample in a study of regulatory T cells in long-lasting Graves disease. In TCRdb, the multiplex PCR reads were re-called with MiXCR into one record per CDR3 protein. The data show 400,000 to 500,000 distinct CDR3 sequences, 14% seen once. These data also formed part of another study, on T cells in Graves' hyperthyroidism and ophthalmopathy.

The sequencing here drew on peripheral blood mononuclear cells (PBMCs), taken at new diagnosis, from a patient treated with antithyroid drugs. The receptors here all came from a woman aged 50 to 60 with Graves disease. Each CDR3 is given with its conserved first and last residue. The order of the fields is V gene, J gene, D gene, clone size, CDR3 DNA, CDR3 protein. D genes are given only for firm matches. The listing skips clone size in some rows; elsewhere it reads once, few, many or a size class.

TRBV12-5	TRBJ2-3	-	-	TGTGCTAGTGGCCCGGCGGGTATCACAGATACGCAGTATTTT	CASGPAGITDTQYF
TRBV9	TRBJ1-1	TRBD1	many	TGTGCCAGCAGCGGGCGGACAGGGGTGAACACTGAAGCTTTCTTT	CASSGRTGVNTEAFF
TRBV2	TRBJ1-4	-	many	TGTGCCAGCAGTTCTCCCCGGGGCCTCCGGCAGAATGAAAAACTGTTTTTT	CASSSPRGLRQNEKLFF
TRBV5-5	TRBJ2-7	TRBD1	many	TGTGCCAGCAGCTTGGTTCCGGGACAGGGCTACGAGCAGTACTTC	CASSLVPGQGYEQYF
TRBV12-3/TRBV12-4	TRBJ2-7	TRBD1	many	TGTGCCAGCAGTTTCGGACAGGGGGGAAACTACGAGCAGTACTTC	CASSFGQGGNYEQYF
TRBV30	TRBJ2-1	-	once	TGTGCCTGGAGTGACTCCAGGGGGGAACAGTTCTTC	CAWSDSRGEQFF
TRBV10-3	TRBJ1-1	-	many	TGTGCCATCAGTGAGCGGGGGAATACTGAAGCTTTCTTT	CAISERGNTEAFF
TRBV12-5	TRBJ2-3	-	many	TGTGCTAGTGGTTTGGTCGTCGGGGGAGTCACAGATACGCAGTATTTT	CASGLVVGGVTDTQYF
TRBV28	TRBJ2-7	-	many	TGTGCCAGCAGGAAGTTTGGGACAAGCTACGAGCAGTACTTC	CASRKFGTSYEQYF
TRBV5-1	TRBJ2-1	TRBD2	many	TGCGCCAGCAGCCTCGAGACTAGCGGTGAGCAGTTCTTC	CASSLETSGEQFF
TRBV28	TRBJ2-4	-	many	TGTGCCAGCAGACGTCTTAGGGAGCCTGGAAACATTCAGTACTTC	CASRRLREPGNIQYF
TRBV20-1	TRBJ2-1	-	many	TGCAGTGCTAGGGACTATTCCAATGAGCAGTTCTTC	CSARDYSNEQFF
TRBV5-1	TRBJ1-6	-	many	TGCGCCAGCAGCTTGGCGGGTGGCGGAAATTCACCCCTCCACTTT	CASSLAGGGNSPLHF
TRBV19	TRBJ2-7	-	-	TGTGCCAGTAGTATAGATCGGGACTCCTACGAGCAGTACTTC	CASSIDRDSYEQYF
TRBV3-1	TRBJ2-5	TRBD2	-	TGTGCCAGCAGCCGAATAGCGGGAGGCCTCCCGGGGACCCAGTACTTC	CASSRIAGGLPGTQYF
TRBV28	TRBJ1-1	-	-	TGTGCCAGCAGTTTATTCCTCGGGGCGGACACGGAAGCTTTCTTT	CASSLFLGADTEAFF
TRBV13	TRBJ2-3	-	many	TGTGCCAGCAGCTTAGGTTTCCGCACCAGGGGCACAGATACGCAGTATTTT	CASSLGFRTRGTDTQYF
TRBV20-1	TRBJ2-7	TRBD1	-	TGCAGTGCTAGCGGACAGGGCGCCTACGAGCAGTACTTC	CSASGQGAYEQYF
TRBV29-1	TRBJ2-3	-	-	TGCAGCGCCGAGGCAGAGACAGATACGCAGTATTTT	CSAEAETDTQYF
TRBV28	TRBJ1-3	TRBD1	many	TGTGCCAGCAGCCTAGCGGGGCTCCGGGACAGGGGTAGAAACACCATATATTTT	CASSLAGLRDRGRNTIYF
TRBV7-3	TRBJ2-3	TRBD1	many	TGTGCCAGCAGCTTAACAGGAACAGGGGTGGATACGCAGTATTTT	CASSLTGTGVDTQYF
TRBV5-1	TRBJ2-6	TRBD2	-	TGCGCCAGCAGCTTGGAAGCGGGAAACTCTGGGGCCAACGTCCTGACTTTC	CASSLEAGNSGANVLTF
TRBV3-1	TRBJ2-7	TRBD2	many	TGTGCCAGCAGCCAAGATAGCGGGGACAATCCGCAGTACTTC	CASSQDSGDNPQYF
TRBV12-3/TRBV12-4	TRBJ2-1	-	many	TGTGCCAGCAGTTTAGGGGTGGGCGAGCAGTTCTTC	CASSLGVGEQFF
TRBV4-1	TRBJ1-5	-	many	TGCGCCAGCAGCCAAGGCGGCAGGGGTAATCAGCCCCAGCATTTT	CASSQGGRGNQPQHF
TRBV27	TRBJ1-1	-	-	TGTGCCAGCGTCGGGGGGACTGAAGCTTTCTTT	CASVGGTEAFF
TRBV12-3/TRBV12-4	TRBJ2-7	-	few	TGTGCCAGCAGTTACGACAGGGCCCGGGGGGAGCAGTACTTC	CASSYDRARGEQYF
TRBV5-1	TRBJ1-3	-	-	TGCGCCAGCAGCCCCGTCGCTGGAAACACCATATATTTT	CASSPVAGNTIYF
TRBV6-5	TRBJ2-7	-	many	TGTGCCAGCAGTTACTCGACACGGCGGGATATCTACGAGCAGTACTTC	CASSYSTRRDIYEQYF
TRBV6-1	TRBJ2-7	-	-	TGTGCCAGCAGTGTCCGGGGACGGAACGAGCAGTACTTC	CASSVRGRNEQYF
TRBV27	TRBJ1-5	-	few	TGTGCCAGCAGTCCGACGCGGTCTCCCTCCGATCAGCCCCAGCATTTT	CASSPTRSPSDQPQHF
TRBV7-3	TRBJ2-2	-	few	TGTGCCAGCAGGCCTCCGGGACTCTCGAACACCGGGGAGCTGTTTTTT	CASRPPGLSNTGELFF
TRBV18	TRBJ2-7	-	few	TGTGCCAGCTCACCCCCCTCGGGTGAGCGGTACTTC	CASSPPSGERYF
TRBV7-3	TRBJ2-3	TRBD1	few	TGTGCCAGCAGCTTAAAGGGACAGGGTAGTCCAGATACGCAGTATTTT	CASSLKGQGSPDTQYF
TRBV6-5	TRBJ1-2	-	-	TGTGCCAGCAGTTACTCATCGGAGGGACGAATCCCTTTGACCTATGGCTACACCTTC	CASSYSSEGRIPLTYGYTF
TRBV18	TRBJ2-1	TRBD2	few	TGTGCCAGCTCACCACCGGGACTAGCGGAAAACTACAATGAGCAGTTCTTC	CASSPPGLAENYNEQFF
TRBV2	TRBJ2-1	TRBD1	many	TGTGCCAGCAGAATGACAGGGGGGTACAATGAGCAGTTCTTC	CASRMTGGYNEQFF
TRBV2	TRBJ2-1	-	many	TGTGCCAGCAGACCCAGGGAGCGGCAAAGCAATGAGCAGTTCTTC	CASRPRERQSNEQFF
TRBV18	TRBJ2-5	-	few	TGTGCCAGCTCACCCCAATGGGGGTCCCAAGAGACCCAGTACTTC	CASSPQWGSQETQYF
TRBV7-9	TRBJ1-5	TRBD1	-	TGTGCCAGCAGCGGGGACAGGACCGTGGGTCAGCCCCAGCATTTT	CASSGDRTVGQPQHF
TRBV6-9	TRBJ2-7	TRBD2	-	TGTGCCAGCAGTTACACGACTAGCGGGGATTCCTACGAGCAGTACTTC	CASSYTTSGDSYEQYF
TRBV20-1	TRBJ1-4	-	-	TGCAGTGCTAGAGAAGGCTTTAGCGAAAAACTGTTTTTT	CSAREGFSEKLFF
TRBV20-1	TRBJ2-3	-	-	TGCAGTGCTAGTGATCCAAGCACAGATACGCAGTATTTT	CSASDPSTDTQYF
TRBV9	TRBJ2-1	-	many	TGTGCCAGCAGCGTAGGACAGGTCGATGAGCAGTTCTTC	CASSVGQVDEQFF
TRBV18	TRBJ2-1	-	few	TGTGCCAGCTCACCCGGACAACACAATGAGCAGTTCTTC	CASSPGQHNEQFF
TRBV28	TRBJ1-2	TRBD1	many	TGTGCCAGCAGTTTTGGTGACAGGGACTCCTATGGCTACACCTTC	CASSFGDRDSYGYTF
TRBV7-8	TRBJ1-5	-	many	TGTGCCAGCAGCATTAACGCCGGCAGGAGCAGGCAGCCCCAGCATTTT	CASSINAGRSRQPQHF
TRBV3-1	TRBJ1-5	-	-	TGTGCCAGCAGCCAAGAATCAGGAGATAGCAATCAGCCCCAGCATTTT	CASSQESGDSNQPQHF
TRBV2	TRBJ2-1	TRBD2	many	TGTGCCAGCAGTGTACTAGCGGGAGGGGGCTATGAGCAGTTCTTC	CASSVLAGGGYEQFF